This T cell receptor (beta chain) was documented in a study of cytomegalovirus exposure and HLA in healthy donors. Broader study findings: Rare TCR sequences dominated, though some public TCRs recurred in many donors.

For this clone: Antigen unknown.

Germline V lookup: CDR1 SNHLY, CDR2 FYNNEI. The trim removed 5 bases at V and 7 bases at J, leaving 6 bases unmatched. The CDR3 contains 14 residues. Amplification used 60 Vbeta primers and 13 Jbeta primers. This table comes from immunoSEQ multiplex PCR, and its TCRdb copy is limited to in-frame clones, with some not included. Of fewer than 200,000 clones listed, over 65% were seen once; the top ten hold 0.6% to 0.9%. The sequence came from a female donor in good health and CMV-seronegative. V usage is TRBV2 and J usage is TRBJ2-2; TRBD1 aligns across 8 bases. The sample consisted of PBMCs. CDR3 DNA sequence: TGTGCCAGCAGTTGGACAGGGTATGGCGGGGAGCTGTTTTTT. Amino acid sequence: CASSWTGYGGELFF.